This TCR beta chain comes out of a study of CD8 T cells in ankylosing spondylitis. Study findings and constraints: Apparently characteristic of ankylosing spondylitis blood was a TCR beta motif (fewer than 10 highly homologous variants). Reactive arthritis synovial fluid and blood previously showed some of these motif variants.

The CDR3 consists of 14 residues. Germline-derived CDR1 and CDR2 are SGHRS and YFSETQ. Trimming left V 0 bases short and J 11 bases short, with 14 bases between. Of note for this clonotype: What it binds is unknown.

For TCR beta, libraries came from quantitative 5'-RACE with molecular barcodes. TCRdb re-called the 5' RACE reads through MiXCR, storing one row per CDR3 protein. Altogether tens of thousands of distinct CDR3 sequences are present, roughly a sixth being singletons, with the ten largest covering under 30%. This receptor was obtained from a male donor with ankylosing spondylitis or in good health (not recorded which). J is TRBJ2-2 and V is TRBV5-1, with D possibly TRBD2 on 5 matching bases. The sample taken for sequencing was blood. In DNA, the CDR3 is TGCGCCAGCAGCTTGGGGCGAGCGGCAATTGAGCTGTTTTTT. Protein product: CASSLGRAAIELFF.